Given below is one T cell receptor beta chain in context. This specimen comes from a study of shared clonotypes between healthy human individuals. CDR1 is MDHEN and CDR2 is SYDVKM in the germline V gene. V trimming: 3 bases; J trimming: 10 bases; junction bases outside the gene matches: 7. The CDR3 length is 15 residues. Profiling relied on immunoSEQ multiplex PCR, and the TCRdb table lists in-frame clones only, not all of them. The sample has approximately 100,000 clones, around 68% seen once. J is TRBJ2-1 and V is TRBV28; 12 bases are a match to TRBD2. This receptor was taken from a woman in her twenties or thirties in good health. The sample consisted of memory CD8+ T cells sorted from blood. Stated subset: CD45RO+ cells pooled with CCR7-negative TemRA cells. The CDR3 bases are TGTGCCAGCAGTTTTCGGACTAGCGGGATCATAGAGCAGTTCTTC. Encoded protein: CASSFRTSGIIEQFF.